Shown below are 8 T cell receptor beta chains from a single sample sequenced in a study of beta chain features in type 1 diabetes. Study-wide findings and caveats: For Type 1 diabetes patients, all four CD4+ subsets carried TCRB CDR3s that were moderately but significantly shorter.

cDNA synthesis used the whole RNA isolate, giving expressed TCRB sequences. Assay used: immunoSEQ multiplex PCR; TCRdb lists only in-frame clones, some missing. This table has approximately 360,000 clones, roughly 13% appearing once. Antigen specificity for these receptors is unknown. Input material: naive CD4+ T cells from blood. Receptor source: a woman younger than 35 with type 1 diabetes.

This chain uses TRBV30 with TRBJ1-4; tentatively, D is TRBD1 (6 bases). Germline V gene data show CDR1 as GTSNPN and CDR2 as SVGIG (reference sequence). The CDR3 loop spans 14 amino acids. Trimming stripped 4 bases from V and 4 bases from J, with 13 bases between. CDR3 in amino acids: CAWNPDRLNEKLFF. The CDR3 bases are TGTGCCTGGAACCCCGACAGGCTTAATGAAAAACTGTTTTTT.

The chain combines TRBV28 with TRBJ1-2, with D possibly matching TRBD1 (6 bases). The CDR3 contains 14 residues. V was clipped by 6 bases and J by 8 bases, with 19 bases between them. The germline gives CDR1 MDHEN, CDR2 SYDVKM. Here the CDR3 reads CASSPGQWAWGYTF. The CDR3 DNA reads as TGTGCCAGCAGCCCGGGACAATGGGCTTGGGGCTACACCTTC.

The CDR3: CASSPTTGGGEAFF. The DNA for the CDR3 is TGTGCCAGCTCACCAACAACAGGGGGAGGTGAAGCTTTCTTT. J is TRBJ1-1 and V is TRBV18, with 8 nucleotides matching TRBD1. The CDR3 spans 14 residues. Germline CDR1 KGHSH, CDR2 LQKENI. Trimming at V came to 2 bases and at J to 7 bases, leaving 6 bases not matched to a gene.

The chain has TRBV7-2 and TRBJ2-2; the D gene is possibly TRBD2 (6 bases). The CDR3 has 16 residues. Trimming stripped 7 bases from V and 2 bases from J, with 17 bases between. Germline CDR1 and CDR2: SGHTA and FQGNSA. CDR3 sequence (DNA): TGTGCCAGCACCTTGGTCCGCGGGGCAAACACCGGGGAGCTGTTTTTT. Amino acids: CASTLVRGANTGELFF.

The CDR3 bases are TGTGCCAGCAGTTTCGGTCCAGCGTACAATGAGCAGTTCTTC. Translating gives CASSFGPAYNEQFF. This chain joins TRBV28 and TRBJ2-1; D remains ambiguous. V gave up 3 bases and J gave up 4 bases, with 10 bases separating them. The CDR3 has 14 residues. Per germline, CDR1 MDHEN and CDR2 SYDVKM. Filled out from reference TRBV28 and TRBJ2-1, the complete variable domain reads DVKVTQSSRYLVKRTGEKVFLECVQDMDHENMFWYRQDPGLGLRLIYFSYDVKMKEKGDIPEGYSVSREKKERFSLILESASTNQTSMYLCASSFGPAYNEQFFGPGTRLTVL.

On this clone: The junction departs from germline at one end; a sequencing error may be responsible. The rearrangement links TRBV7-7 to TRBJ2-5; 7 positions match TRBD1. CDR3 length equals 14 residues. CDR1 is SSHAT, CDR2 FNYEAQ, per germline (reference sequence). DNA for the CDR3: TGTGCTAGCAGCCCAGGGGACAGACAAGAGACCCAGTACTTC. Translating it yields CASSPGDRQETQYF. Based on the CDR3 plus reference TRBV7-7 and TRBJ2-5, the full variable domain is GAGVSQSPRYKVTKRGQDVTLRCDPISSHATLYWYQQALGQGPEFLTYFNYEAQPDKSGLPSDRFSAERPEGSISTLTIQRTEQRDSAMYRCASSPGDRQETQYFGPGTRLLVL.

This clone was picked up a small number of times. The chain links TRBV7-9 to TRBJ2-7; D is unresolved. Germline CDR1 reads SEHNR; CDR2 reads FQNEAQ (reference sequence). The CDR3 consists of 14 residues. With 5 bases removed from V and 7 bases from J, the gap between germline ends came to 18 bases. The CDR3 loop is CASSPDGSLVEQYF. CDR3 in DNA: TGTGCCAGCAGCCCCGACGGAAGTCTAGTTGAGCAGTACTTC.

V usage is TRBV7-9 and J usage is TRBJ1-3; no clear D gene. CDR1 SEHNR and CDR2 FQNEAQ come from the germline V gene (reference sequence). The V gene lost 4 bases and the J gene lost 2 bases, with 15 bases spanning the gap. The CDR3 contains 16 residues. The CDR3: CASSYGRDLAGNTIYF. In nucleotides, the CDR3 is TGTGCCAGCAGCTACGGGAGGGATCTAGCTGGAAACACCATATATTTT. Supplemented by reference TRBV7-9 and TRBJ1-3, the full variable domain reads DTGVSQNPRHKITKRGQNVTFRCDPISEHNRLYWYRQTLGQGPEFLTYFQNEAQLEKSRLLSDRFSAERPKGSFSTLEIQRTEQGDSAMYLCASSYGRDLAGNTIYFGEGSWLTVV.